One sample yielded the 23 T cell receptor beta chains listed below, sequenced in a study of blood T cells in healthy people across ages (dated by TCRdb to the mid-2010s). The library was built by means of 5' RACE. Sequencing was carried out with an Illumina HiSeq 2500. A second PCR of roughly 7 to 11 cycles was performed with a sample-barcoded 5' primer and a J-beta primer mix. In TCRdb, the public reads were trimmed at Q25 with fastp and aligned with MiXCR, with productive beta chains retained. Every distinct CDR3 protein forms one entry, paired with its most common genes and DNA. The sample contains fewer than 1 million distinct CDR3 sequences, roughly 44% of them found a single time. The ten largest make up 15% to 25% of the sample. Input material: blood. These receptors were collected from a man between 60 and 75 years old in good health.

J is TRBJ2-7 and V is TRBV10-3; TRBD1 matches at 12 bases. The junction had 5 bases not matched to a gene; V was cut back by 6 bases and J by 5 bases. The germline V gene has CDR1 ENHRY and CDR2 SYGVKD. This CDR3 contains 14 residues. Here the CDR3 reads CAISPRDRGHEQYF. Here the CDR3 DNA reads TGTGCCATCAGCCCACGGGACAGGGGGCACGAGCAGTACTTC.

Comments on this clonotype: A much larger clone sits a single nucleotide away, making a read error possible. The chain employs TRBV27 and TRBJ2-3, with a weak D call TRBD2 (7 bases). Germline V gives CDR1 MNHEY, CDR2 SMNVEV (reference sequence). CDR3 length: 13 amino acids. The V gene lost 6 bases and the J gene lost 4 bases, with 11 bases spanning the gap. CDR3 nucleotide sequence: TGTGCCAGCAGGAGGGGGGGCCCAGATACGCAGTATTTT. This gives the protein CASRRGGPDTQYF.

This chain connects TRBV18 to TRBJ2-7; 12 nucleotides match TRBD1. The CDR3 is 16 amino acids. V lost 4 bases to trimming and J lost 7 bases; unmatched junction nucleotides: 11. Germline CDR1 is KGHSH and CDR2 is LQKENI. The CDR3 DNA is TGTGCCAGCTCACAGGGACAGGGGGCGATGTACAATGAGCAGTACTTC. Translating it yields CASSQGQGAMYNEQYF.

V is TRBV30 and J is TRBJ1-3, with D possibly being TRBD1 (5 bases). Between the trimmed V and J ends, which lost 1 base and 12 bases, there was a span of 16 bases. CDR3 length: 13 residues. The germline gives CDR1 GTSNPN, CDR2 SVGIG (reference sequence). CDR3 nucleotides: TGTGCCTGGAGTGGAGGGGCAGATTCAGTCATATATTTT. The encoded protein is CAWSGGADSVIYF.

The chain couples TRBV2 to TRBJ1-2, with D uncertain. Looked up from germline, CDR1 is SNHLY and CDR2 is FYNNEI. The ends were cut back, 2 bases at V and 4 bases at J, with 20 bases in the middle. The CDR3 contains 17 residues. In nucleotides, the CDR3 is TGTGCCAGCAGTGAAAAGGTCGGAGGAGTTTATAGCTATGGCTACACCTTC. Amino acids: CASSEKVGGVYSYGYTF.

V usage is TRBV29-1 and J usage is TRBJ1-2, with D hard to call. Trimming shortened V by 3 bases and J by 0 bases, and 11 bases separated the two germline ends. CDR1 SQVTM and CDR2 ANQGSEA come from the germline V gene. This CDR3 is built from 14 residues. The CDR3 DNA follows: TGCAGCGTTGAGGAGCGACGGACTAACTATGGCTACACCTTC. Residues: CSVEERRTNYGYTF.

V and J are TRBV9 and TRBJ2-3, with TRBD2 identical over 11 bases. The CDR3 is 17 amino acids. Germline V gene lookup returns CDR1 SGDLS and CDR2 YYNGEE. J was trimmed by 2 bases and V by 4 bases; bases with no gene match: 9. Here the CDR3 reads CASSTRLSGGATDTQYF. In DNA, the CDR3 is TGTGCCAGCAGCACTCGACTTAGCGGGGGGGCCACAGATACGCAGTATTTT.

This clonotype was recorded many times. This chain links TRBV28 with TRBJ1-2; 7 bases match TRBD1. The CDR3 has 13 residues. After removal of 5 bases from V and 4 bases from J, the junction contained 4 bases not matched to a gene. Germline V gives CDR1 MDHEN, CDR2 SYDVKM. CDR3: CASSDRVGYGYTF. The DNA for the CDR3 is TGTGCCAGCAGTGACAGGGTAGGCTATGGCTACACCTTC.

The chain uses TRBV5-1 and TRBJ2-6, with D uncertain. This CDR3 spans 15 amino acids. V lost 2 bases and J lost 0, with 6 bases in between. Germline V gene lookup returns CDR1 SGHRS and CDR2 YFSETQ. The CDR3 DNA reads TGCGCCAGCAGCTTACATTACTCTGGGGCCAACGTCCTGACTTTC. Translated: CASSLHYSGANVLTF.

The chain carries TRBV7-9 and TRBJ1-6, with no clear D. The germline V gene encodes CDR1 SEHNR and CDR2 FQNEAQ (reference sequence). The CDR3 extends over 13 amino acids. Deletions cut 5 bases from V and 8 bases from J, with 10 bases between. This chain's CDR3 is CASSTRPDSPLHF. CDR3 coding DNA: TGTGCCAGCAGCACGCGACCAGATTCACCCCTCCACTTT.

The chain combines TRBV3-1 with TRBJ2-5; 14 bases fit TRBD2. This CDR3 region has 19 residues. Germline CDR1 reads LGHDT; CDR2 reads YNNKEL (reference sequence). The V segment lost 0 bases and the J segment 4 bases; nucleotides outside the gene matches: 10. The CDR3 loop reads CASSQDWGTSGGRGETQYF. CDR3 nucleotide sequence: TGTGCCAGCAGCCAAGATTGGGGGACTAGCGGGGGCCGGGGAGAGACCCAGTACTTC.

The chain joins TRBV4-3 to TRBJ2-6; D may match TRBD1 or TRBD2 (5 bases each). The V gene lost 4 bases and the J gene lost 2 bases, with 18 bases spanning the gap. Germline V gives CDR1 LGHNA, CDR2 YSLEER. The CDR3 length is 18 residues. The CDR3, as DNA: TGCGCCAGCAGCCGAGAAGGGACCCGGAGGACTGGGGCCAACGTCCTGACTTTC. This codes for CASSREGTRRTGANVLTF.

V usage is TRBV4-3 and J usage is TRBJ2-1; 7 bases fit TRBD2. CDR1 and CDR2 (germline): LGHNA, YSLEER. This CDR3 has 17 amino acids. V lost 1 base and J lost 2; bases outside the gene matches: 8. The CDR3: CASSQVGGWGTYNEQFF. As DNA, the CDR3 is TGCGCCAGCAGCCAAGTCGGGGGGTGGGGGACCTACAATGAGCAGTTCTTC.

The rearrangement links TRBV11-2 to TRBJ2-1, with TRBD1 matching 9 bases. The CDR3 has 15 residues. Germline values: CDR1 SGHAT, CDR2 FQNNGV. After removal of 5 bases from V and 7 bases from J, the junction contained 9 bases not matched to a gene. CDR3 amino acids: CASSPEVGQGNEQFF. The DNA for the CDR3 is TGTGCCAGCAGCCCAGAGGTGGGACAGGGAAATGAGCAGTTCTTC. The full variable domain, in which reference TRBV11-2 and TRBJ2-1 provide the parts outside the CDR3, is EAGVAQSPRYKIIEKRQSVAFWCNPISGHATLYWYQQILGQGPKLLIQFQNNGVVDDSQLPKDRFSAERLKGVDSTLKIQPAKLEDSAVYLCASSPEVGQGNEQFFGPGTRLTVL.

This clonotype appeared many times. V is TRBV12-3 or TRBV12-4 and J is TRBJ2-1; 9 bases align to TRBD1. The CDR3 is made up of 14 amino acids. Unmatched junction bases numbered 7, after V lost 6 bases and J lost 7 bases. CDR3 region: CASSPAGQGNEQFF. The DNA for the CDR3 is TGTGCCAGCAGCCCCGCGGGACAGGGTAATGAGCAGTTCTTC.

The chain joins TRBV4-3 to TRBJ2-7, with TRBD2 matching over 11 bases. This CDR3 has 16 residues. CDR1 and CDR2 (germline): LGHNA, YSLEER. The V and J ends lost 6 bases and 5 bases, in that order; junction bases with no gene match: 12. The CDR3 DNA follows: TGCGCCAGCAGGCGACCTCCGGGACTAGCGGCGGACGAGCAGTACTTC. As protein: CASRRPPGLAADEQYF.

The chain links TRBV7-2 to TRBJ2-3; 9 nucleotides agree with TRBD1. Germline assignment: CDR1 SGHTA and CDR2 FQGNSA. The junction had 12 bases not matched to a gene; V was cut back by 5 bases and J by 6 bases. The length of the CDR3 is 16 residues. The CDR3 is CASSPPGTGRGDTQYF. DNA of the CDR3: TGTGCCAGCAGCCCCCCGGGGACAGGGCGGGGGGATACGCAGTATTTT.

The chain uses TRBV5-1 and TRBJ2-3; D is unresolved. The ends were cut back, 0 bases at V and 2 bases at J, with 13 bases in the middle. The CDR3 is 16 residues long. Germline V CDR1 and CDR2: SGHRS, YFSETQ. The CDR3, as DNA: TGCGCCAGCAGCTTGGAAGGCCAGATGAACACAGATACGCAGTATTTT. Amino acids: CASSLEGQMNTDTQYF.

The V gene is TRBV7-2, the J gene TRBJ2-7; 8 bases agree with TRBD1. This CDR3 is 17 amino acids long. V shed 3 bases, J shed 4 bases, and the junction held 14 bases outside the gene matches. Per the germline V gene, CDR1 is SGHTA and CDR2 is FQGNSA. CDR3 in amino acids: CASSFRTGRYEGYEQYF. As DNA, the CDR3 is TGTGCCAGCAGCTTCCGGACAGGGAGGTACGAAGGATACGAGCAGTACTTC.

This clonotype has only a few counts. CDR3 protein: CASSLGMGPVTYEQYF. The DNA for the CDR3 is TGTGCCAGCAGCTTGGGCATGGGACCCGTAACCTACGAGCAGTACTTC. This chain connects TRBV5-5 to TRBJ2-7; D could derive from TRBD1 or TRBD2 (5 bases each). V lost 0 bases, J lost 2 bases, and 15 bases lay in between. CDR3 length: 16 amino acids. The germline gives CDR1 SGHKS, CDR2 YYEKEE (reference sequence).

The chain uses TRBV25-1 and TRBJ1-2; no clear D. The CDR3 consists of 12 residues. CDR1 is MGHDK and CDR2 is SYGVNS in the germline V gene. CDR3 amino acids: CVHVRTGNGYTF. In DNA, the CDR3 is TGTGTCCACGTCCGGACGGGGAATGGCTACACCTTC.

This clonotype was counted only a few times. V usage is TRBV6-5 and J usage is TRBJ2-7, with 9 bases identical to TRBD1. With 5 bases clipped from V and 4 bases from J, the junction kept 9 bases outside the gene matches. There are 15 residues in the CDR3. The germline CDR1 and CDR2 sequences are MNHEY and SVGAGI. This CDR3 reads CASSTEGTGSYEQYF. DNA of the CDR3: TGTGCCAGCAGTACGGAGGGGACAGGGTCGTACGAGCAGTACTTC.

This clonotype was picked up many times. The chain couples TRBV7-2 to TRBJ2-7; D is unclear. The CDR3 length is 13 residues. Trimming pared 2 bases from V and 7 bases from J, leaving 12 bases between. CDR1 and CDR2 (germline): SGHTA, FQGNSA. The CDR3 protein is CASSLPPLWEQYF. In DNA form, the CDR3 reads TGTGCCAGCAGCTTACCCCCGCTTTGGGAGCAGTACTTC. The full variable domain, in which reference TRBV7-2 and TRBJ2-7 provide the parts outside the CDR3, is GAGVSQSPSNKVTEKGKDVELRCDPISGHTALYWYRQSLGQGLEFLIYFQGNSAPDKSGLPSDRFSAERTGGSVSTLTIQRTQQEDSAVYLCASSLPPLWEQYFGPGTRLTVT.